Below are 22 T cell receptor beta chains sequenced from a single sample in a study of T cell repertoires in cytomegalovirus infection. MiXCR was run by TCRdb on the reads, yielding one entry per CDR3 protein. This table holds approximately 250,000 distinct CDR3 sequences, about 5.9% found once. The sequenced material came from PBMCs. These receptors all come from a human donor in good health (CMV status not recorded). Some clones in this sample may be carry-over from other donors' samples.

This clonotype was seen repeatedly, ten times or more. CDR3 nucleotide sequence: TGTGCCATCAGTGTGCTAGCGGGGGCCGATACGTACCAAGAGACCCAGTACTTC. Protein product: CAISVLAGADTYQETQYF. The chain links TRBV10-3 to TRBJ2-5, with TRBD2 matching 10 bases. The junction had 11 bases not matched to a gene; V was cut back by 4 bases and J by 0 bases. This CDR3 has 18 amino acids. Looked up from germline, CDR1 is ENHRY and CDR2 is SYGVKD.

This clonotype appeared many times. The chain's CDR3 is CASVGGNSEQYF. Written as DNA, the CDR3 is TGTGCCAGCGTCGGGGGGAATAGCGAGCAGTACTTC. V gene TRBV6-1 combines with J gene TRBJ2-7, with 7 nucleotides matching TRBD2. Germline V CDR1 and CDR2: MNHNS, SASEGT. V dropped 8 bases and J dropped 6; count of bases not matched to a gene: 7. The CDR3 has 12 residues.

This clonotype was detected many times. This chain uses TRBV19 with TRBJ1-1; D uncertain. V dropped 7 bases and J dropped 5 bases, with 14 bases sitting between them. The germline V gene has CDR1 LNHDA and CDR2 SQIVND (reference sequence). CDR3 length: 13 residues. The CDR3 sequence: CASTSRGSTEAFF. In DNA, the CDR3 is TGTGCCAGTACCTCGCGAGGGTCTACTGAAGCTTTCTTT.

The chain joins TRBV7-2 to TRBJ2-4, with no clear D. Between the trimmed V and J ends, which lost 5 bases and 7 bases, there was a span of 12 bases. Germline-derived CDR1 and CDR2 are SGHTA and FQGNSA. The CDR3 contains 13 residues. The CDR3, as DNA: TGTGCCAGCAGCCGGAATAGGCAGAACATTCAGTACTTC. This codes for CASSRNRQNIQYF.

The chain joins TRBV20-1 to TRBJ2-2, with D possibly TRBD1 on 7 matching bases. The V and J ends lost 8 bases and 0 bases respectively, with 10 bases between them. Germline V lookup: CDR1 DFQATT, CDR2 SNEGSKA (reference sequence). This CDR3 has 13 residues. The CDR3 DNA reads as TGCAGTCCCAGGGGGGCGAACACCGGGGAGCTGTTTTTT. It is translated as CSPRGANTGELFF.

At least ten counts were recorded for this clonotype. This rearrangement joins TRBV7-2 to TRBJ1-2; D may be TRBD1 (5 bases). Looked up from germline, CDR1 is SGHTA and CDR2 is FQGNSA. Trimming pared 4 bases from V and 8 bases from J, leaving 14 bases between. The length of the CDR3 is 13 residues. The CDR3 bases are TGTGCCAGCAGCTCCCCACAGGAGAGGGGCTACACCTTC. Encoded protein: CASSSPQERGYTF.

This clonotype was recorded at least ten times. The V and J genes are TRBV20-1 and TRBJ1-2; the match to TRBD1 covers 9 bases. This CDR3 comprises 14 residues. V was pared by 3 bases and J by 6 bases, with 8 bases of the junction left unmatched. CDR1 DFQATT and CDR2 SNEGSKA come from the germline V gene (reference sequence). This chain's CDR3 is CSASVPGTGNGYTF. The CDR3 DNA reads as TGCAGTGCTAGCGTACCCGGGACAGGGAATGGCTACACCTTC.

This clonotype was counted many times. The chain employs TRBV24-1 and TRBJ2-1; D is undetermined. The germline V and J ends were trimmed by 3 bases and 9 bases, with 11 bases remaining between them. Germline values: CDR1 KGHDR, CDR2 SFDVKD. The CDR3 length is 13 residues. The CDR3 loop is CATSDLPFGEQFF. The CDR3, as DNA: TGTGCCACCAGTGATCTACCCTTTGGTGAGCAGTTCTTC.

This clonotype was observed many times. This chain joins TRBV20-1 and TRBJ2-1, with D perhaps assigned TRBD1 or TRBD2 (5 bases each). V lost 4 bases, J lost 9 bases, and 19 bases lay in between. The CDR3 extends over 14 amino acids. Germline-derived CDR1 and CDR2 are DFQATT and SNEGSKA (reference sequence). The CDR3: CSATGTISVSEQFF. In DNA form, the CDR3 reads TGCAGTGCTACCGGGACCATTAGCGTGAGTGAGCAGTTCTTC.

Points on this clonotype: This clone may be a read error of a much larger clone one base away. The rearrangement uses TRBV7-9 and TRBJ2-3; maybe TRBD2 (6 bases). Trimming stripped 5 bases from V and 7 bases from J, with 16 bases between. Germline lookup yields CDR1 SEHNR and CDR2 FQNEAQ (reference sequence). The CDR3 spans 14 residues. The CDR3 here is CASSEEGIANTQYF. CDR3 nucleotide sequence: TGTGCCAGCAGCGAGGAGGGGATCGCAAATACGCAGTATTTT.

The chain carries TRBV7-2 and TRBJ2-1; possible D gene TRBD2, 6 bases. Germline V gene lookup returns CDR1 SGHTA and CDR2 FQGNSA. The CDR3 is 14 residues long. Trimming removed 3 bases from V and 9 bases from J, with 15 bases in between. The CDR3 DNA sequence: TGTGCCAGCAGCTTTCAGGAGGGGTTTTCTGAGCAGTTCTTC. As protein: CASSFQEGFSEQFF.

This chain links TRBV11-2 with TRBJ1-1; D call uncertain. This CDR3 comprises 12 residues. Trimming removed 2 bases at V and 5 bases at J, with 6 bases between. Germline V gene sequence: CDR1 SGHAT, CDR2 FQNNGV. The CDR3: CASSLQRTEAFF. The CDR3 DNA sequence: TGTGCCAGCAGCTTACAGAGGACTGAAGCTTTCTTT.

The sample holds many counts of this clonotype. The chain links TRBV29-1 to TRBJ2-5, with D perhaps matching TRBD2 (6 bases). The CDR3 covers 14 residues. Germline-derived CDR1 and CDR2 are SQVTM and ANQGSEA. V shed 0 bases and J shed 1 base, with 9 bases lying between them. This CDR3 is CSVEDPGGQETQYF. As DNA, the CDR3 is TGCAGCGTTGAAGATCCCGGGGGCCAAGAGACCCAGTACTTC.

The chain links TRBV5-1 to TRBJ2-1, with 8 bases aligning to TRBD1. Germline CDR1 SGHRS, CDR2 YFSETQ. Unmatched junction bases numbered 6, after V lost 0 bases and J lost 7 bases. The CDR3 extends over 15 amino acids. The CDR3 DNA reads TGCGCCAGCAGCTTGGGGCAGGGGGCACGGAATGAGCAGTTCTTC. It encodes CASSLGQGARNEQFF.

There are many counts of this clonotype. This chain uses TRBV7-2 with TRBJ1-5; D remains ambiguous. The V end was cut by 5 bases, the J end by 0 bases, with 11 bases between. The CDR3 has 15 amino acids. From germline, CDR1 is SGHTA and CDR2 FQGNSA. The CDR3 is CASSQEPYSNQPQHF. The CDR3 DNA sequence: TGTGCCAGCAGCCAAGAGCCTTATAGCAATCAGCCCCAGCATTTT. Full variable domain (remainder filled in from reference TRBV7-2 and TRBJ1-5): GAGVSQSPSNKVTEKGKDVELRCDPISGHTALYWYRQSLGQGLEFLIYFQGNSAPDKSGLPSDRFSAERTGGSVSTLTIQRTQQEDSAVYLCASSQEPYSNQPQHFGDGTRLSIL.

This clonotype was counted only a few times. The genes are TRBV20-1 and TRBJ1-2; the D gene is possibly TRBD1 (6 bases). CDR3 length equals 13 residues. Germline CDR1 reads DFQATT; CDR2 reads SNEGSKA (reference sequence). Between the trimmed V and J ends, which lost 6 bases and 2 bases, there was a span of 13 bases. The CDR3 DNA reads as TGCAGTGCCCGGGGGGCGACGAACTATGGCTACACCTTC. It translates to CSARGATNYGYTF.

In its sample, this clonotype was seen many times. The V call is TRBV5-5, the J call TRBJ2-1; D possibly corresponds to TRBD2 (5 bases). V lost 7 bases and J 10 bases, leaving 15 bases between the germline ends. The germline gives CDR1 SGHKS, CDR2 YYEKEE (reference sequence). The CDR3 is made up of 12 amino acids. CDR3 bases: TGTGCCAGCGGGGTTTATAGCGCCGAGCAGTTCTTC. Translation: CASGVYSAEQFF. Full variable domain (remainder filled in from reference TRBV5-5 and TRBJ2-1): DAGVTQSPTHLIKTRGQQVTLRCSPISGHKSVSWYQQVLGQGPQFIFQYYEKEERGRGNFPDRFSARQFPNYSSELNVNALLLGDSALYLCASGVYSAEQFFGPGTRLTVL.

This clonotype was found many times. The chain couples TRBV20-1 to TRBJ2-3; 8 positions agree with TRBD2. The CDR3 is made up of 17 amino acids. Germline CDR1 DFQATT, CDR2 SNEGSKA (reference sequence). The ends lost 6 bases at V and 1 base at J; junction bases unmatched: 15. The DNA for the CDR3 is TGCAGTGCCCAGACCGGGGGGGCCTTTAGCCGCACAGATACGCAGTATTTT. This sequence encodes CSAQTGGAFSRTDTQYF.

This clonotype has at least ten counts. DNA of the CDR3: TGTGCCAGCAGCTTAGACCGCACTGTTTGTTTCTTT. It encodes CASSLDRTVCFF. The rearrangement joins TRBV7-8 to TRBJ1-1, with D unclear. Germline V gives CDR1 SGHVS, CDR2 FQNEAQ. Trimming removed 1 base at V and 13 bases at J, with 13 bases between. CDR3 size: 12 residues.

This clonotype was seen more than once but under ten times. J is TRBJ1-1 and V is TRBV7-9, with no clear D. The CDR3 loop spans 14 amino acids. V lost 2 bases, J lost 4 bases, and 11 bases lay in between. Germline CDR1 is SEHNR and CDR2 is FQNEAQ (reference sequence). The CDR3 region has the DNA TGTGCCAGCAGCTTAATCGGCATGGGCACTGAAGCTTTCTTT. Translated: CASSLIGMGTEAFF.

At least ten counts were recorded for this clonotype. This rearrangement joins TRBV11-2 to TRBJ2-1; the D is unclear. Germline CDR1 is SGHAT and CDR2 is FQNNGV. V was pared by 3 bases and J by 0 bases, with 9 bases between. The CDR3 is 15 amino acids. CDR3 nucleotides: TGTGCCAGCAGCTTTAGATTGAGCTCCTACAATGAGCAGTTCTTC. It specifies CASSFRLSSYNEQFF.

In this sample, this clonotype turned up many times. The chain combines TRBV14 with TRBJ2-3; 7 bases fit TRBD1. The germline V gene encodes CDR1 SGHDN and CDR2 FVKESK. Trimming cost V 1 base and J 1 base; bases outside gene matches: 5. This CDR3 region has 16 residues. The chain's CDR3 is CASSQATGDGTDTQYF. The CDR3 DNA is TGTGCCAGCAGCCAAGCAACAGGGGATGGCACAGATACGCAGTATTTT.